The rows below give T cell receptor beta chains drawn from one sample of a study of cytomegalovirus exposure and HLA in healthy donors. The assay was immunoSEQ multiplex PCR, and TCRdb's table has in-frame clones only and misses some. The sample includes about 140,000 clones, 77% of them seen just once. Sequencing input: PBMCs. These receptor sequences come from a woman in her 50s in good health and CMV-seronegative. Each CDR3 is given with its conserved first and last residue. The D gene is left open where the match is weak. Size is omitted from some rows. Given values are once, few, many or a class for expanded clones.

J,V,size,D,length,DNA,CDR3
TRBJ2-2,TRBV28,-,-,14,TGTGCCAGCAGTTTAGGACTTTTCACCGGGGAGCTGTTTTTT,CASSLGLFTGELFF
TRBJ2-7,TRBV28,few,-,13,TGTGCCAGCAGTTCCCCCAGTCGATACGAGCAGTACTTC,CASSSPSRYEQYF
TRBJ2-3,TRBV25-1,-,-,16,TGTGCCAGCAGTGCCTACACAGGGTTGGGATCAGATACGCAGTATTTT,CASSAYTGLGSDTQYF
TRBJ2-1,TRBV5-1,-,-,14,TGCGCCAGCAGCTTGGACCACAAGTACAATGAGCAGTTCTTC,CASSLDHKYNEQFF
TRBJ2-7,TRBV4-1,-,-,11,TGCGCCAGCAGCCAAGACAGCGAGCAGTACTTC,CASSQDSEQYF
TRBJ2-1,TRBV19,-,TRBD2,15,TGTGCCAGTATTAATTGGCTAGCGGGAGGGAATGAGCAGTTCTTC,CASINWLAGGNEQFF
TRBJ2-1,TRBV15,-,TRBD2,16,TGTGCCACCAACCACGGAACCAGCGGGGCATACAATGAGCAGTTCTTC,CATNHGTSGAYNEQFF
TRBJ2-7,TRBV9,few,-,15,TGTGCCAGCAGCGTAGCTAGGGGGGGGCGGTACGAGCAGTACTTC,CASSVARGGRYEQYF
TRBJ2-3,TRBV15,-,TRBD2,18,TGTGCCACCAGCAGAGGGGGTTCGGGGGGGGGCTCCACAGATACGCAGTATTTT,CATSRGGSGGGSTDTQYF
TRBJ1-6,TRBV5-1,few,TRBD1,14,TGCGCCAGCAGCCTGGGACAGTTAAATTCACCCCTCCACTTT,CASSLGQLNSPLHF
TRBJ2-7,TRBV30,-,-,11,TGTGCCTGGAAACACAGCTACGAGCAGTACTTC,CAWKHSYEQYF
TRBJ1-2,TRBV28,-,TRBD1,16,TGTGCCAGCATAGGGGGCGTGTCCTATAGGGGCTATGGCTACACCTTC,CASIGGVSYRGYGYTF
TRBJ1-2,TRBV19,few,TRBD1,13,TGTGCCAGTAGAACACAGGGGAAGCACGGCTACACCTTC,CASRTQGKHGYTF
TRBJ2-7,TRBV12-5,-,TRBD1,14,TGTGCCAGTGCCCCCGGGACAGGACACTACGAGCAGTACTTC,CASAPGTGHYEQYF
TRBJ1-1,TRBV5-1,-,-,15,TGCGCCAGCAGCATTAGCCCTAATATAAACACTGAAGCTTTCTTT,CASSISPNINTEAFF
TRBJ1-4,TRBV25-1,-,-,13,TGTGCCAGCAGCGGGAGGCCTACTGAAAAACTGTTTTTT,CASSGRPTEKLFF
TRBJ1-5,TRBV2,-,-,15,TGTGCCAGCGTCTGGTGGCGGGACTTCAATCAGCCCCAGCATTTT,CASVWWRDFNQPQHF
TRBJ2-3,TRBV7-6,-,-,13,TGTGCCAGCAGCCCCGGGGGCACAGATACGCAGTATTTT,CASSPGGTDTQYF
TRBJ2-5,TRBV5-6,-,TRBD1,15,TGTGCCAGCAGCACCTGGACAGGGGGCCAAGAGACCCAGTACTTC,CASSTWTGGQETQYF
TRBJ2-7,TRBV4-2,-,-,14,TGTGCCAGCAGCCAAGTTACTACTTCCTACGAGCAGTACTTC,CASSQVTTSYEQYF
TRBJ2-3,TRBV7-2,-,TRBD2,13,TGTGCCAGCAGCCTTAGCGGGGTGGATACGCAGTATTTT,CASSLSGVDTQYF
TRBJ1-1,TRBV10-1,once,TRBD1,16,TGCGCCAGCAGTGTGGACAGGGACTCTGTGAACACTGAAGCTTTCTTT,CASSVDRDSVNTEAFF
TRBJ2-6,TRBV9,-,-,15,TGTGCCAGCAGCTATGGGGGGGCCGGGGCCAACGTCCTGACTTTC,CASSYGGAGANVLTF
TRBJ1-1,TRBV9,-,-,15,TGTGCCAGCAGCGTTAGTGGGGGCGTGAACACTGAAGCTTTCTTT,CASSVSGGVNTEAFF
TRBJ1-1,TRBV30,-,-,13,TGTGCCTGGAGTGTATCATCGAACACTGAAGCTTTCTTT,CAWSVSSNTEAFF
TRBJ2-7,TRBV7-7,-,-,13,TGTGCTAGCAGCGATACTTTGACAGGCGAGCAGTACTTC,CASSDTLTGEQYF
TRBJ1-3,TRBV7-2,-,TRBD1,17,TGTGCCAGCAGCCCACGCGCACAGGGGGCGCCTGGAAACACCATATATTTT,CASSPRAQGAPGNTIYF
TRBJ2-1,TRBV4-3,-,TRBD2,17,TGCGCCAGCAGCCAAGACACTAGCGGGGGATATCACAATGAGCAGTTCTTC,CASSQDTSGGYHNEQFF
TRBJ1-5,TRBV6-1,-,TRBD1,18,TGTGCCAGCAGTGAAGGGGTTGGGACAGGGGCGTTCAATCAGCCCCAGCATTTT,CASSEGVGTGAFNQPQHF
TRBJ1-2,TRBV9,-,-,13,TGTGCCAGCAGGACAGGATTAAAAAATGGCTACACCTTC,CASRTGLKNGYTF
TRBJ2-7,TRBV2,-,TRBD2,14,TGTGCCAGCAGTTATAGCGGGGGACCAAGCGAGCAGTACTTC,CASSYSGGPSEQYF
TRBJ1-1,TRBV5-1,-,-,16,TGCGCCAGCAGCTTGGTGGGGGGTGCAATGAACACTGAAGCTTTCTTT,CASSLVGGAMNTEAFF
TRBJ2-2,TRBV19,-,TRBD2,16,TGTGCCAGTAACCCCGGGGGGGGGTCCGCCACCGGGGAGCTGTTTTTT,CASNPGGGSATGELFF
TRBJ2-2,TRBV27,once,-,15,TGTGCCAGCAGTTCCCCGCCCCTAAACACCGGGGAGCTGTTTTTT,CASSSPPLNTGELFF
TRBJ2-6,TRBV30,-,-,14,TGTGCCTGGGACTCCGGAGGTGGGGCCAACGTCCTGACTTTC,CAWDSGGGANVLTF
TRBJ2-5,TRBV29-1,-,-,14,TGCAGCGCCGCCTATACGGTTTTGCAAGAGACCCAGTACTTC,CSAAYTVLQETQYF
TRBJ2-1,TRBV5-1,-,-,17,TGCGCCAGCAGCTTGAGGGGCCAGGTTCCCTCCTACAATGAGCAGTTCTTC,CASSLRGQVPSYNEQFF
TRBJ2-2,TRBV7-2,-,-,14,TGTGCCAGCAGCCGATCCCCCCCGGGATATCGTCTGTTTTTT,CASSRSPPGYRLFF
TRBJ1-6,TRBV9,-,-,14,TGTGCCAGCAGCGTAGACACTAGGACGTCACCCCTCCACTTT,CASSVDTRTSPLHF
TRBJ1-5,TRBV19,once,-,17,TGTGCCAGTAGTACCGACTCCAGGGGCAATAGCAATCAGCCCCAGCATTTT,CASSTDSRGNSNQPQHF
TRBJ1-5,TRBV6-5,-,TRBD1,15,TGTGCCAGCAGTGGTCGGGACAGGGTCAATCAGCCCCAGCATTTT,CASSGRDRVNQPQHF
TRBJ2-2,TRBV13,-,-,15,TGTGCCAGCAGCCCTCGGAACAGCAATGCCGGGGAGCTGTTTTTT,CASSPRNSNAGELFF
TRBJ1-5,TRBV7-2,-,TRBD1,15,TGTGCCAGCAGCTTAGTCAGGGGGGCAGGTCAGCCCCAGCATTTT,CASSLVRGAGQPQHF
TRBJ1-1,TRBV5-1,-,TRBD1,13,TGCGCCAGCAGGACGGGACAGGGGGTTTTCGCTTTCTTT,CASRTGQGVFAFF
TRBJ2-1,TRBV7-8,-,TRBD2,19,TGTGCCAGCAGCTTGGATGAAGGGGGACTAGCGGGGGGGAAAAATGAGCAGTTCTTC,CASSLDEGGLAGGKNEQFF
TRBJ1-1,TRBV5-6,-,-,12,TGTGCCAGCAGCACAACAGGCACTGAAGCTTTCTTT,CASSTTGTEAFF
TRBJ1-2,TRBV4-2,once,TRBD1,16,TGTGCCAGCAGCCAAGAAGGGTCCAGGGGGAACTATGGCTACACCTTC,CASSQEGSRGNYGYTF
TRBJ2-5,TRBV15,few,TRBD2,19,TGTGCCACCAGCAGAGACACGAGGACTAGCGGGGGGAGGCAAGAGACCCAGTACTTC,CATSRDTRTSGGRQETQYF